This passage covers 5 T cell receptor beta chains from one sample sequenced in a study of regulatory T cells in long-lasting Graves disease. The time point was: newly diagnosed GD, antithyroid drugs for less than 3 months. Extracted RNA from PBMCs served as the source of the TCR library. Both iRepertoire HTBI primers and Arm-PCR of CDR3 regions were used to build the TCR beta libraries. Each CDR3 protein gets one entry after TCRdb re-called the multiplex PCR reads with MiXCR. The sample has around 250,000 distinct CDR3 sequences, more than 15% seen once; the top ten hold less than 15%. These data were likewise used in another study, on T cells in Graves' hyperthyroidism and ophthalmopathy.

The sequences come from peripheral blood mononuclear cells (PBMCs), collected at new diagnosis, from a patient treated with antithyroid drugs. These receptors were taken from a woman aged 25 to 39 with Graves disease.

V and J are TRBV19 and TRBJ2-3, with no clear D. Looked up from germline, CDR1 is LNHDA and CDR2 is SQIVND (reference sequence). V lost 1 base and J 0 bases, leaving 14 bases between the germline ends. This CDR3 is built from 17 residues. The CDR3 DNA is TGTGCCAGTAGTATAGTCCCAGGATCAACTAGCACAGATACGCAGTATTTT. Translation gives CASSIVPGSTSTDTQYF.

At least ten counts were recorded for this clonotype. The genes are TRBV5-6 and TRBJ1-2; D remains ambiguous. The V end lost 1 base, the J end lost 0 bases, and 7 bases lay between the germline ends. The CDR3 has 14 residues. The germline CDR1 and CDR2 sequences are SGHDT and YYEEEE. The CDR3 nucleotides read TGTGCCAGCAGCTTGCCGCGGGCTAACTATGGCTACACCTTC. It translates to CASSLPRANYGYTF.

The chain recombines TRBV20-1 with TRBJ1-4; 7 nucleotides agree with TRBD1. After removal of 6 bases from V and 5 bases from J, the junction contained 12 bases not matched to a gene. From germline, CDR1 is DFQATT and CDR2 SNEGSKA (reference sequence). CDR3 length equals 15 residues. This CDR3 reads CSARNPGTENEKLFF. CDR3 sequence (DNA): TGCAGTGCCCGGAACCCCGGGACAGAAAATGAAAAACTGTTTTTT.

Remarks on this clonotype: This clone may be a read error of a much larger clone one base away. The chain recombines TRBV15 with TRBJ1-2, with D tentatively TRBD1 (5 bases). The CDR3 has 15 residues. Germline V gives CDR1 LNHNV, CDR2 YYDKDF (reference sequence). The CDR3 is CATNRVPGRNYGYTF. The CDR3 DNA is TGTGCCACCAACAGAGTTCCAGGGAGGAACTATGGCTACACCTTC. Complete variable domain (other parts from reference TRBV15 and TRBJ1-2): DAMVIQNPRYQVTQFGKPVTLSCSQTLNHNVMYWYQQKSSQAPKLLFHYYDKDFNNEADTPDNFQSRRPNTSFCFLDIRSPGLGDTAMYLCATNRVPGRNYGYTFGSGTRLTVV.

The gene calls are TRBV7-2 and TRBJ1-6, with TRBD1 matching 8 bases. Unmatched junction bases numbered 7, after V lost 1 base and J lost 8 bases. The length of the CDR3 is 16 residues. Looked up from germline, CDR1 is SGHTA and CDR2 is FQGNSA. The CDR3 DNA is TGTGCCAGCAGCTTAGTTCCGCAGGGGGCTTATTCACCCCTCCACTTT. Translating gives CASSLVPQGAYSPLHF. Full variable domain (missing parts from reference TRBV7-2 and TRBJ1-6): GAGVSQSPSNKVTEKGKDVELRCDPISGHTALYWYRQSLGQGLEFLIYFQGNSAPDKSGLPSDRFSAERTGGSVSTLTIQRTQQEDSAVYLCASSLVPQGAYSPLHFGNGTRLTVT.